Below are 12 T cell receptor beta chains sequenced from a single sample in a study of CD8+CD57+ T cells in acquired aplastic anemia. Genomic DNA, the template, was used for profiling of the TCR beta VDJ and CDR3. TCRdb re-analysed the reads in MiXCR, keeping a single row per CDR3 protein. The table lists 200,000 or so distinct CDR3 sequences, around three fifths of them singletons. Material: sorted CD4+, CD8+, or CD8+CD57+ T cells (not recorded which) from PBMCs. Receptors were obtained from a human donor with severe aplastic anemia or a healthy control (not recorded which).

This clonotype was counted many times. This chain uses TRBV20-1 with TRBJ2-1; 7 bases are shared with TRBD1. V lost 5 bases to trimming and J lost 5 bases; unmatched junction nucleotides: 12. The CDR3 is 15 residues long. CDR1 and CDR2 from the germline V gene are DFQATT and SNEGSKA (reference sequence). The CDR3 spells CSAGDRQGTHNEQFF. CDR3 bases: TGCAGTGCTGGGGACAGACAGGGTACCCACAATGAGCAGTTCTTC.

This clonotype was counted at least ten times. This chain links TRBV12-3 or TRBV12-4 with TRBJ1-2, with 7 bases matching TRBD1. V lost 4 bases to trimming and J lost 8 bases; unmatched junction nucleotides: 13. The CDR3 is 15 amino acids. The CDR3 sequence is CASSSPHTGEWGYTF. CDR3 nucleotides: TGTGCCAGCAGTTCGCCTCACACAGGGGAGTGGGGCTACACCTTC.

The sample holds one count of this clonotype. This chain links TRBV15 with TRBJ1-4; no definite D call. CDR3 size: 20 residues. Trimming shortened V by 5 bases and J by 0 bases, and 25 bases separated the two germline ends. Germline CDR1 LNHNV, CDR2 YYDKDF (reference sequence). CDR3 residues: CATSSRANWSVRSTNEKLFF. CDR3 sequence (DNA): TGTGCCACCAGCTCCCGGGCCAATTGGAGTGTGCGTTCAACTAATGAAAAACTGTTTTTT.

The gene calls are TRBV12-3 or TRBV12-4 and TRBJ2-3; 11 nucleotides line up with TRBD1. This CDR3 comprises 15 residues. The trim removed 6 bases at V and 10 bases at J, leaving 12 bases unmatched. CDR3 coding DNA: TGTGCCAGCAGATGGACAGGGGGCGCAAAAATGCCGCAGTATTTT. Its protein product is CASRWTGGAKMPQYF.

This sequence joins TRBV9 and TRBJ2-7; no firm D call. Germline V CDR1 and CDR2: SGDLS, YYNGEE. Trimming took 2 bases from V and 0 from J, leaving 9 bases between them. The CDR3 totals 14 residues. The CDR3 bases are TGTGCCAGCAGCGTCTCTGCCAACTCCTACGAGCAGTACTTC. It translates to CASSVSANSYEQYF.

The V and J genes are TRBV7-2 and TRBJ1-2, with D possibly TRBD1 on 6 matching bases. Germline loops: CDR1 SGHTA, CDR2 FQGNSA. V lost 4 bases, J lost 5 bases, and 17 bases lay in between. This CDR3 has 15 residues. CDR3 residues: CASSSQKSRGYGYTF. The CDR3 DNA sequence: TGTGCCAGCAGCTCACAGAAATCAAGGGGGTATGGCTACACCTTC.

This clonotype was picked up one time. Compared with germline, one end of the junction differs, possibly owing to a read error. As DNA, the CDR3 is TGTGCCAGCAGCAACACAGGGACTGGAAGCACCATATATTTT. The encoded protein is CASSNTGTGSTIYF. V gene TRBV2 combines with J gene TRBJ1-3, with a weak D call TRBD1 (6 bases). This CDR3 region has 14 residues. Germline V CDR1 and CDR2: SNHLY, FYNNEI.

This chain uses TRBV2 with TRBJ2-7; D remains unclear. Germline CDR1 reads SNHLY; CDR2 reads FYNNEI. V dropped 4 bases and J dropped 5 bases, with 9 bases sitting between them. The CDR3 consists of 12 residues. In DNA form, the CDR3 reads TGTGCCAGCAGTGGACTGTCCCACGAGCAGTACTTC. This gives the protein CASSGLSHEQYF.

The CDR3 sequence: CASSEQGQALAGTF. CDR3 sequence (DNA): TGTGCCAGCAGTGAACAGGGACAGGCGTTGGCTGGCACCTTC. The chain employs TRBV2 and TRBJ1-2; 8 bases are a match to TRBD1. V shed 2 bases, J shed 13 bases, and the junction held 12 bases outside the gene matches. The CDR3 sequence is 14 residues long. Germline loops: CDR1 SNHLY, CDR2 FYNNEI.

This rearrangement joins TRBV19 to TRBJ1-1, with D uncertain. V lost 11 bases and J 5 bases, leaving 21 bases between the germline ends. This CDR3 has 14 amino acids. The germline gives CDR1 LNHDA, CDR2 SQIVND (reference sequence). The CDR3: CASYPSGLGTEAFF. Written as DNA, the CDR3 is TGTGCCTCTTATCCCAGTGGACTCGGAACTGAAGCTTTCTTT. The variable domain in full, with the rest retrieved from reference TRBV19 and TRBJ1-1, is DGGITQSPKYLFRKEGQNVTLSCEQNLNHDAMYWYRQDPGQGLRLIYYSQIVNDFQKGDIAEGYSVSREKKESFPLTVTSAQKNPTAFYLCASYPSGLGTEAFFGQGTRLTVV.

Here the CDR3 reads CSARDRNTQYF. The CDR3 DNA follows: TGCAGTGCTAGAGACAGAAATACGCAGTATTTT. The chain joins TRBV20-1 to TRBJ2-3; D gene uncertain. Germline V gene lookup returns CDR1 DFQATT and CDR2 SNEGSKA (reference sequence). Between the trimmed V and J ends, which lost 0 bases and 7 bases, there was a span of 5 bases. The CDR3 is 11 amino acids.

The chain uses TRBV24-1 and TRBJ2-1, with 7 bases fitting TRBD2. CDR1 is KGHDR, CDR2 SFDVKD, per germline. The V segment lost 0 bases and the J segment 4 bases; nucleotides outside the gene matches: 2. This CDR3 has 15 residues. The CDR3 DNA reads as TGTGCCACCAGTGATTTGCGGGGGGAGTACAATGAGCAGTTCTTC. Translation gives CATSDLRGEYNEQFF.